This T cell receptor beta chain was sequenced for a study of Ad26.COV2.S vaccination and SARS-CoV-2 variants. Overall study context: Vaccine-arm donor from the placebo-controlled COV1001 Ad26.COV2.S trial.

This clone was observed a few times. Documented treatment: around 19 received Ad26.COV2.S at low or high dose, single or two shots; 5 received placebo; per-sample allocation not given. Samples came from day 63 after the first vaccine or placebo injection. Germline V gene sequence: CDR1 MGHRA, CDR2 YSYEKL. This CDR3 is built from 15 residues. The ends were cut back, 0 bases at V and 3 bases at J, with 12 bases in the middle. Repertoires were generated with immunoSEQ multiplex PCR, while TCRdb's copy carries only in-frame clones and drops some. The sample has 300,000 to 400,000 clones, around 87% seen once.

The sequencing here drew on peripheral blood, taken in a trial of Ad26.COV2.S vaccine versus placebo. The receptor was derived from a person between 18 and 65 years old who received the Ad26.COV2.S COVID-19 vaccine or a placebo. The chain couples TRBV4-1 to TRBJ2-7; possibly TRBD2 for D (5 bases). CDR3 protein: CASSQDRGAYYEQYF. The DNA for the CDR3 is TGCGCCAGCAGCCAAGATCGGGGAGCCTACTACGAGCAGTACTTC.